The 2 T cell receptor beta chains below all came from one sample that was sequenced in a study of neoadjuvant anti-PD-1 for oral cavity cancer. Data came from immunoSEQ multiplex PCR; TCRdb stores just in-frame clones and leaves some out. Of some 66,000 clones detected, about 86% appear once; the ten largest clones hold approximately 3%. Sequenced material: PBMCs, taken before nivolumab (anti-PD-1) treatment. These receptors originate from a person between 40 and 85 years old with oral cavity squamous cell carcinoma.

This clone occurred once. J is TRBJ2-7 and V is TRBV7-2; D is ambiguous. Trimming took 5 bases from V and 3 from J, leaving 8 bases between them. CDR1 SGHTA and CDR2 FQGNSA come from the germline V gene. This CDR3 contains 12 residues. The CDR3 DNA reads TGTGCCAGCAGCGCGTACAACTACGAGCAGTACTTC. It yields the protein CASSAYNYEQYF.

The rearrangement uses TRBV6-8 and TRBJ1-5; TRBD1 is a possible D gene (6 bases). CDR1 and CDR2 (germline): MNHGY, SAAAGT. V was shortened by 8 bases and J by 3 bases, with 20 bases between the two germline ends. This CDR3 has 16 amino acids. The CDR3 sequence is CASPLSQGSTNQPQHF. The DNA for the CDR3 is TGTGCCAGCCCCTTGAGCCAGGGGAGTACCAATCAGCCCCAGCATTTT.